Sequencing of this T cell receptor (beta chain) was carried out in a study of shared clonotypes between healthy human individuals (dated by TCRdb to between 2020 and 2021). About the full investigation: A few men and a couple of women, aged 18 to 49 years, made up the cohort. For each donor, CD4 naive and CD4 memory were each run on three plates, CD8 naive on two plates, and CD8 memory on one plate. Per donor, leukapheresis produced somewhere between about 0.94 and 9 billion PBMCs. To estimate repertoire size and how much clonotypes are shared between individuals, the study performed deep sequencing of blood TCR repertoires from about 5 healthy adults. To increase sequencing depth and limit assay-specific biases, different laboratories used diverse techniques to prepare libraries and sequence TCR repertoires.

TCR CDR3 regions were amplified from genomic DNA by multiplex PCR using the deep immunoSEQ assay. Extracted genomic DNA from each cell subset was spread evenly across all wells of several immunoSEQ 96-well plates, with each plate serving as a replicate. For sorted subsets, roughly 0.2 ug genomic DNA, equal to 30,000 to 35,000 T cell genomes, was loaded into each replicate PCR. The purified libraries were quantified using a Qubit 3.0 fluorometer, sized with a Bioanalyzer 2100, and then quantified again using the KAPA Library Quantification kit. Each immunoSEQ 96-well plate was sequenced on its own single-read 150-cycle Illumina NextSeq 550 flow cell. The study's own analysis went as follows. Because only junctional sequences without quality scores were contained in the immunoSEQ output, filtering matching that applied to full-length reads could not be performed. Sequences were annotated with PyIR, a Python wrapper for IgBLAST v1.9, using IMGT germline references to assign V/J genes and CDR3. Any read was removed if the V/J assignment was weak (E-value above 1e-6), the CDR3 was missing, or the read contained stop codons, out-of-frame junctions, or ambiguous translated residues. V3J clonotypes were defined as sequences sharing the same inferred V gene, J gene, and CDR3 amino acid sequence. Percentage overlap between repertoires was calculated by dividing the number of shared unique clonotypes by the size of the smaller repertoire. Repertoire richness was assessed with RTK rarefaction, the Chao1 estimator, and Recon v2.1 estimates of unobserved clonotypes. Generation probabilities were computed with OLGA for all TCRbeta clonotypes obtained by the gDNA method from a handful of donors. TCRdb mirrors the immuneACCESS table, restricted to in-frame sequences. Some clones are absent from its copies; in checked studies, under half trace to an unresolved V gene, and the reason for the others is unknown. D and trimming were read from the DNA, whereas the V and J calls and clone size are those reported in that table. Within this sample are hundreds of thousands of clones, with 95% to 98% of them counted one time only. The top ten clonotypes cover 0.25% to 0.35% of the sample.

Remarks on this clone: The target of this receptor is not known. Base qualities are not provided; no much larger clone lies one nucleotide away.

CD8 naive samples were obtained by positive selection for CCR7 among CD45RO-negative cells, yielding a CD45RA+CCR7+ population from which TemRA cells were excluded. Donors were healthy HIV-negative adults with no recently reported acute infections or vaccinations. Only Caucasian adults living in Nashville, Tennessee, USA were represented among the donors. Blood was collected by leukapheresis, and PBMCs were isolated by Ficoll-Histopaque density gradient centrifugation and then cryopreserved in liquid nitrogen vapor phase. Analytical flow cytometry was used to check the purity and quantity of every magnetically sorted T cell population. Each sorted fraction had its genomic DNA isolated and then quantified by UV absorbance on a Nanodrop 2000c. The germline V gene gives CDR1 as SNHLY and CDR2 as FYNNEI. From cysteine to phenylalanine, the CDR3 is 13 amino acids long. Solely the CDR3 DNA is kept, with 39 bases framed from the first base. V trim: 4 bases; J trim: 5 bases; unmatched bases: 3.

Results the study describes overall, beyond this receptor: Sampling was restricted to blood, and TCR repertoires in tissues likely differ from the TCR repertoires found in blood. Rarefaction of sorted-subset datasets indicated incomplete sequencing despite the large sequencing depth. Pairwise subsampling led to the expectation that sequencing depth would affect the degree of clonotype sharing among donors. The small number of donors limited the genetic and exposure-history diversity represented. Higher generation probabilities were observed for clonotypes shared by all four sorted-subset donors than for non-shared clonotypes. Estimated clonotype richness was generally larger for naive than for memory subsets. About 4.5% of naive CD4, 3% to 4% of naive CD8, approximately 2% of memory CD4, and about 0.4% of memory CD8 clonotypes were shared across a handful of donors.

The rearranged segments are TRBV2 and TRBJ2-7; the central 9 bases match TRBD1. The source is a man aged 30 to 45 in good health. Sample: naive CD8+ T cells sorted from blood. The cell subset or site label here, explained by the study, means: CD45RA+CCR7+. The CDR3 protein: CASSGWTGDEQYF. Here is the DNA: TGTGCCAGCAGTGGTTGGACAGGGGACGAGCAGTACTTC.